The entry below describes one T cell receptor (beta chain). Its antigen is not identified. It was patients with CD8+CD57+ cell expansion by flow cytometry who were chosen for sequencing. These data belong to a study of CD8+CD57+ T cells in acquired aplastic anemia. About the study: Quantities of DNA derived from sorted CD4+ and CD8+ cells averaged around 3 ug. Study-level points and caveats: Common to patients and controls were twenty-nine CD8+ CDR3 sequences.

V shed 1 base and J shed 15 bases, with 22 bases lying between them. The CDR3 totals 16 residues. The germline V gene encodes CDR1 SGHVS and CDR2 FQNEAQ. The use of genomic DNA as template underpinned the TCR beta VDJ and CDR3 profiling. MiXCR, applied by TCRdb to the reads, yields one record per CDR3 protein. The sample holds a few hundred thousand distinct CDR3 sequences, roughly 82% seen once. The receptor's source is a human donor with aplastic anemia. Input material: sorted CD4+, CD8+, or CD8+CD57+ T cells (not recorded which) from PBMCs. The chain employs TRBV7-8 and TRBJ1-6; D unclear. CDR3 amino acids: CASSLGEGGYTPYLHF. The CDR3 DNA is TGTGCCAGCAGCTTAGGGGAGGGCGGCTATACGCCGTACCTCCACTTT.